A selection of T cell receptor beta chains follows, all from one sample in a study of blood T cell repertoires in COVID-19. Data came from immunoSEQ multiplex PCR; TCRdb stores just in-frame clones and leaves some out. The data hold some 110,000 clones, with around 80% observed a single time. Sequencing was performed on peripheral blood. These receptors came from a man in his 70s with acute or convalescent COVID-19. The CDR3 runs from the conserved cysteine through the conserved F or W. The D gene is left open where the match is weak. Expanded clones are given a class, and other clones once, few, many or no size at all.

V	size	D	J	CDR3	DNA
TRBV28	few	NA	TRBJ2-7	CASSRGVSYEQYF	TGTGCCAGCAGCCGCGGGGTCTCCTACGAGCAGTACTTC
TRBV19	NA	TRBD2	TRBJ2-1	CASSIDAGLAGSYNEQFF	TGTGCCAGTAGTATAGATGCCGGACTAGCGGGCTCCTACAATGAGCAGTTCTTC
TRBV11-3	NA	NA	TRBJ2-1	CASSLAPLVWQFF	TGTGCCAGCAGCTTAGCCCCTCTAGTTTGGCAGTTCTTC
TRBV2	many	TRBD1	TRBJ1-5	CASSEFQGAYQPQHF	TGTGCCAGCAGTGAATTCCAGGGGGCTTATCAGCCCCAGCATTTT
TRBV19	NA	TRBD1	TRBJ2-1	CASRIRGTAYNEQFF	TGTGCCAGTAGGATCCGTGGGACAGCCTACAATGAGCAGTTCTTC
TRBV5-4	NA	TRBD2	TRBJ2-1	CASSLGGGRAVEQFF	TGTGCCAGCAGCTTGGGGGGCGGGAGGGCCGTCGAGCAGTTCTTC
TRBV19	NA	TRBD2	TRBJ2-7	CASSKTGGTSGVFEQYF	TGTGCCAGTAGTAAAACTGGGGGGACTAGCGGAGTCTTCGAGCAGTACTTC
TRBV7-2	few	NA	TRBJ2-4	CASSQTVGNIQYF	TGTGCCAGCAGCCAGACAGTTGGGAACATTCAGTACTTC
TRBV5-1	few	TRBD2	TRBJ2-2	CASSPAGGTAGTGELFF	TGCGCCAGCAGCCCGGCGGGAGGGACCGCTGGAACCGGGGAGCTGTTTTTT
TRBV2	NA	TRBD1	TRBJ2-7	CASSQGALNYEQYF	TGTGCCAGCAGTCAGGGGGCCTTAAACTACGAGCAGTACTTC
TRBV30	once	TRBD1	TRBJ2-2	CAWSEIGTVNTGELFF	TGTGCCTGGAGTGAAATCGGGACAGTGAACACCGGGGAGCTGTTTTTT
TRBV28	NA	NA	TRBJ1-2	CASSSDPPQGLFYGYTF	TGTGCCAGCAGTTCCGATCCCCCCCAGGGCCTGTTTTATGGCTACACCTTC
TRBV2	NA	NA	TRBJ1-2	CASRVTGTRGGYTF	TGTGCCAGCAGAGTAACAGGGACGAGGGGTGGCTACACCTTC
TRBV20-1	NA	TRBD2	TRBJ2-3	CSASRQREYTDTQYF	TGCAGTGCTAGTAGGCAGCGGGAGTACACAGATACGCAGTATTTT
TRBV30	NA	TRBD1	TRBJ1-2	CAWSSTTGGSRHTF	TGTGCCTGGAGTTCAACGACAGGGGGGTCGAGACACACCTTC
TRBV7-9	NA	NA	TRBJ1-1	CASSLRTDSTEAFF	TGTGCCAGCAGCTTAAGGACAGATAGCACTGAAGCTTTCTTT
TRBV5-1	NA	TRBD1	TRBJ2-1	CASSLTGQGTYNEQFF	TGCGCCAGCAGCTTGACGGGACAGGGAACCTACAATGAGCAGTTCTTC
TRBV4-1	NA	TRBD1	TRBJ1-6	CASSPGQGNDSPLHF	TGCGCCAGCAGCCCCGGACAGGGGAACGATTCACCCCTCCACTTT
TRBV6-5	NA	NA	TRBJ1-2	CASSYDPGANYGYTF	TGTGCCAGCAGTTACGACCCGGGGGCTAACTATGGCTACACCTTC
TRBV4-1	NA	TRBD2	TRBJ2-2	CASSQRESCNTGELFF	TGCGCCAGCAGCCAGCGGGAGAGCTGCAACACCGGGGAGCTGTTTTTT
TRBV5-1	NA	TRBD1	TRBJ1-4	CASSLDQGGRKLFF	TGCGCCAGCAGCTTGGACCAGGGGGGTCGAAAACTGTTTTTT
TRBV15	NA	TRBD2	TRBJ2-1	CATSRDLPTSGKSYNEQFF	TGTGCCACCAGCAGAGATCTTCCGACTAGCGGGAAGTCTTACAATGAGCAGTTCTTC